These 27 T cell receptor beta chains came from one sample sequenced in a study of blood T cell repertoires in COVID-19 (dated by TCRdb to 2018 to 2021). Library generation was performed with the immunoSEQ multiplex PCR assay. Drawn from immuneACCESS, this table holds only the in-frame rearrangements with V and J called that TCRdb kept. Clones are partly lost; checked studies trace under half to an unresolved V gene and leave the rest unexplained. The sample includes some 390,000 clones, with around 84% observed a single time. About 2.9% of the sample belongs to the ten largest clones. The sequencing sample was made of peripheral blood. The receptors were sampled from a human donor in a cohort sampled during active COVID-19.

The CDR3 loop reads CASSFDLGLAGGEQFF. In nucleotides, the CDR3 is TGTGCCAGCAGCTTCGATCTGGGACTAGCTGGGGGCGAGCAGTTCTTC. The J gene is TRBJ2-1, the V gene TRBV5-6; 9 bases map to TRBD2. The CDR3 runs 16 residues. Germline CDR1 and CDR2: SGHDT and YYEEEE. J lost 10 bases, V lost 2 bases, and 13 bases had no gene match.

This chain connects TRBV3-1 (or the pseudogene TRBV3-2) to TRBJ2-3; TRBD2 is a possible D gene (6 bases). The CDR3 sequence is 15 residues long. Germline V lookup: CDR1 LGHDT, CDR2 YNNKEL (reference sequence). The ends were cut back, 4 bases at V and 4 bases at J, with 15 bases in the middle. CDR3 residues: CASSPIAVRADTQYF. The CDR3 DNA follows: TGTGCCAGCAGCCCTATAGCGGTCCGGGCAGATACGCAGTATTTT.

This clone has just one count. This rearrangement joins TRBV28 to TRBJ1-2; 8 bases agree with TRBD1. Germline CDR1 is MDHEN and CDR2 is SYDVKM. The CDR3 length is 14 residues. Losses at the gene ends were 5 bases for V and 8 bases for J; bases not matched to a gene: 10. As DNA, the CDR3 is TGTGCCAGCAGTGACAGGGGACGTCAAGGGGGCTACACCTTC. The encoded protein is CASSDRGRQGGYTF.

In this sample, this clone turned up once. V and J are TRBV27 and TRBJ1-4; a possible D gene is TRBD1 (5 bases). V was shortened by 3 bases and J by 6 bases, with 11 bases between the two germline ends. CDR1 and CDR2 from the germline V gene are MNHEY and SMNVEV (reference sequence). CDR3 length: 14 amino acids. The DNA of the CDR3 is TGTGCCAGCAGTTTCGTGGGGGGGGATGAAAAACTGTTTTTT. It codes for CASSFVGGDEKLFF.

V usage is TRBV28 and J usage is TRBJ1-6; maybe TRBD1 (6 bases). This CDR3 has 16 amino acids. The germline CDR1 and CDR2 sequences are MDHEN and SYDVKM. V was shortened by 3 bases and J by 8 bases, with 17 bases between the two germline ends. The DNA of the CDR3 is TGTGCCAGCAGTTTGCTCGGGGAGGGGGGGGATTCACCCCTCCACTTT. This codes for CASSLLGEGGDSPLHF. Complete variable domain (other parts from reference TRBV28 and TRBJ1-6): DVKVTQSSRYLVKRTGEKVFLECVQDMDHENMFWYRQDPGLGLRLIYFSYDVKMKEKGDIPEGYSVSREKKERFSLILESASTNQTSMYLCASSLLGEGGDSPLHFGNGTRLTVT.

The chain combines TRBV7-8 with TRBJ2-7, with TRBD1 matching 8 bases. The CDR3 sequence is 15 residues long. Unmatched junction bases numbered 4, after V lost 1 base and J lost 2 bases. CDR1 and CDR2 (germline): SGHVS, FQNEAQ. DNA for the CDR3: TGTGCCAGCAGCTTAGGACCAGGGGGCCCCTACGAGCAGTACTTC. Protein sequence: CASSLGPGGPYEQYF.

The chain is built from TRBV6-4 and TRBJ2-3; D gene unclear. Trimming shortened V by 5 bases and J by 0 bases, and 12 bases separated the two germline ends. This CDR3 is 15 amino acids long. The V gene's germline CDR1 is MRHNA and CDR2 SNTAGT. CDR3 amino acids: CASSPQAESTDTQYF. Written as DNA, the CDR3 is TGTGCCAGCAGTCCCCAGGCCGAGAGCACAGATACGCAGTATTTT.

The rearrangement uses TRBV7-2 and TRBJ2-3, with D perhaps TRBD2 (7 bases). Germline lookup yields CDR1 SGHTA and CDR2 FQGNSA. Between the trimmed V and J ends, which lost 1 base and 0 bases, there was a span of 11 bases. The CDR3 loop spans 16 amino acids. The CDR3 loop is CASSLGGGRSTDTQYF. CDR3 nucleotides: TGTGCCAGCAGCTTAGGCGGGGGCCGAAGCACAGATACGCAGTATTTT.

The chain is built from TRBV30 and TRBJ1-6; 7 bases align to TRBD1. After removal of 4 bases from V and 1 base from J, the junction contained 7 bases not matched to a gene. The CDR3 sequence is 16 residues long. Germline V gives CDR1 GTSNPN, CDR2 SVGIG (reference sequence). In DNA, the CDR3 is TGTGCCTGGACTCGCGAGGGGGCATCCTATAATTCACCCCTCCACTTT. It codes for CAWTREGASYNSPLHF.

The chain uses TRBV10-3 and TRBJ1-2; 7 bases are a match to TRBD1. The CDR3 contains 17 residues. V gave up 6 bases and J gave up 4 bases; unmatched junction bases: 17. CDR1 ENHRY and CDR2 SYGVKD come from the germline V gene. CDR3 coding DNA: TGTGCCATCAGAGAGGGGGCAAAGGCGAAGATGGTCTATGGCTACACCTTC. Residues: CAIREGAKAKMVYGYTF.

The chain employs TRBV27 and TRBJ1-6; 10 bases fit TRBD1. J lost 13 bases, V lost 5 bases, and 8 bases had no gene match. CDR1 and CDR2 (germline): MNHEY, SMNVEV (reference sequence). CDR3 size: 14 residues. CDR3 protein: CASSRTGGTPPLHF. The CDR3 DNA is TGTGCCAGCAGTAGGACAGGGGGTACGCCTCCCCTCCACTTT.

This CDR3 reads CASSQSSFADTQYF. CDR3 coding DNA: TGCGCCAGCAGCCAATCATCATTTGCGGATACGCAGTATTTT. The chain recombines TRBV4-1 with TRBJ2-3; D ambiguous. Trimming took off 2 bases at V and 6 bases at J, with 12 bases between the two ends. The CDR3 has 14 amino acids. Germline-derived CDR1 and CDR2 are MGHRA and YSYEKL.

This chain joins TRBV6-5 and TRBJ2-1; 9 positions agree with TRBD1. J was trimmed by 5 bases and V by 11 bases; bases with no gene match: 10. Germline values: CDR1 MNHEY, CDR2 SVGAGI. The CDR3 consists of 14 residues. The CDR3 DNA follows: TGTGCCCAAAGGTGGGACAGGGAAAACAATGAGCAGTTCTTC. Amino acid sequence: CAQRWDRENNEQFF.

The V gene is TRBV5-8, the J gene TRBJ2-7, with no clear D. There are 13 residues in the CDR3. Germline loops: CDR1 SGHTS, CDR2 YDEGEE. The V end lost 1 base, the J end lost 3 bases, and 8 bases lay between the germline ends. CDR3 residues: CASSLSGIYEQYF. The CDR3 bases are TGTGCCAGCAGCTTGTCCGGTATCTACGAGCAGTACTTC.

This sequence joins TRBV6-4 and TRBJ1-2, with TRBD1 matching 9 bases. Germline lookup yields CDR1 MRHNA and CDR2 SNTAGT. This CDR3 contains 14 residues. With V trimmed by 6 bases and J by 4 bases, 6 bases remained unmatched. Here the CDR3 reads CASSAGTGIYGYTF. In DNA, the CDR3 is TGTGCCAGCAGCGCAGGGACAGGGATCTATGGCTACACCTTC.

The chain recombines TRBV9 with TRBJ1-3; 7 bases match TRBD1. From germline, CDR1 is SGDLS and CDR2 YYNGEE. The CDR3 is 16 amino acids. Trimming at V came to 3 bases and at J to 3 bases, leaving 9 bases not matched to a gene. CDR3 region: CASSADREFYGNTIYF. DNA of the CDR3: TGTGCCAGCAGCGCCGACAGGGAATTCTATGGAAACACCATATATTTT.

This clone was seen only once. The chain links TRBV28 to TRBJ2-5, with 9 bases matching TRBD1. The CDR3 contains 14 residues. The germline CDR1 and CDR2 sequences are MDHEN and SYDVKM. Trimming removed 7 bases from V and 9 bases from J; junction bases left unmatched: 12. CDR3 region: CASNTGGWGMAQYF. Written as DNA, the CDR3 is TGTGCCAGCAATACAGGGGGCTGGGGTATGGCCCAGTACTTC.

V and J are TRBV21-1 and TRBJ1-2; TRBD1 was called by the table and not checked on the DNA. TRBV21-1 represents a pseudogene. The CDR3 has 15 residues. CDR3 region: CASSRLDRGCCGYTF. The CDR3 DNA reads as TGTGCCAGCAGCAGATTGGACAGGGGGTGTTGTGGCTACACCTTC.

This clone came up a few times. CDR3: CASSYDRYSGNTIYF. The CDR3 bases are TGTGCCAGCAGTTACGACAGGTACTCTGGAAACACCATATATTTT. The chain employs TRBV6-5 and TRBJ1-3, with D possibly being TRBD1 (6 bases). Germline CDR1 MNHEY, CDR2 SVGAGI. The CDR3 length is 15 residues. Trimming shortened V by 2 bases and J by 0 bases, and 8 bases separated the two germline ends.

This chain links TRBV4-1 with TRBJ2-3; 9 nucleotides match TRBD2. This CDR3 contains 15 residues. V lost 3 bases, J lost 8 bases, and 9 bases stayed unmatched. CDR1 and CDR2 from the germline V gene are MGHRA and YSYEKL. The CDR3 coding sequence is TGCGCCAGCAGCCAGGGGACTAGCCTATTTGGTACGCAGTATTTT. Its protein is CASSQGTSLFGTQYF.

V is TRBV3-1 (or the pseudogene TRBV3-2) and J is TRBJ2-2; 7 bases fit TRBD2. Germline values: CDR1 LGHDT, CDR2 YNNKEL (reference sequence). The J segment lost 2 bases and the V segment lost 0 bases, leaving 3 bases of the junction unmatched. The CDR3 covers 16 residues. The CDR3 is CASSQESGDNTGELFF. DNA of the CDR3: TGTGCCAGCAGCCAAGAAAGCGGGGACAACACCGGGGAGCTGTTTTTT.

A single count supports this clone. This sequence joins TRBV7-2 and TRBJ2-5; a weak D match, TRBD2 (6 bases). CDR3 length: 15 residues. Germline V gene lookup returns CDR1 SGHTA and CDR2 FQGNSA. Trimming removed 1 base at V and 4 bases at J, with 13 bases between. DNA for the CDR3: TGTGCCAGCAGCTTAGTGGCCCAGGGAGGAGAGACCCAGTACTTC. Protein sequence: CASSLVAQGGETQYF.

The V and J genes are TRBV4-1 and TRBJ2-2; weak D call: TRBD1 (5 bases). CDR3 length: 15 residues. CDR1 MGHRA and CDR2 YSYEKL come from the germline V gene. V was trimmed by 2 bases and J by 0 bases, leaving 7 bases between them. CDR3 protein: CASSQRGANTGELFF. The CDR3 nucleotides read TGCGCCAGCAGCCAAAGGGGTGCGAACACCGGGGAGCTGTTTTTT.

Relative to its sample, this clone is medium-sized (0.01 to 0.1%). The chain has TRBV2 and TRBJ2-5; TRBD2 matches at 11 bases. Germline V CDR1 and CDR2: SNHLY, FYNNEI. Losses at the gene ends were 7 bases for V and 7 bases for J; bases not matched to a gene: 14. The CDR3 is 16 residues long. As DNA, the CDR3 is TGTGCCAGCAAACTTTTTAGCGGGAGGGGAGGAAGGACCCAGTACTTC. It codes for CASKLFSGRGGRTQYF.

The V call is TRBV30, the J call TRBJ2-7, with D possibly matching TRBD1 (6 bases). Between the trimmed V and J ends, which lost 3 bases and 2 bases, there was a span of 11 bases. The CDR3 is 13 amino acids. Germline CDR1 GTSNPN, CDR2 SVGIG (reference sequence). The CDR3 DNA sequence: TGTGCCTGGAGCCTGACAGGAGCCTACGAGCAGTACTTC. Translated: CAWSLTGAYEQYF. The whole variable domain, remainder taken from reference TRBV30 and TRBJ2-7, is SQTIHQWPATLVQPVGSPLSLECTVEGTSNPNLYWYRQAAGRGLQLLFYSVGIGQISSEVPQNLSASRPQDRQFILSSKKLLLSDSGFYLCAWSLTGAYEQYFGPGTRLTVT.

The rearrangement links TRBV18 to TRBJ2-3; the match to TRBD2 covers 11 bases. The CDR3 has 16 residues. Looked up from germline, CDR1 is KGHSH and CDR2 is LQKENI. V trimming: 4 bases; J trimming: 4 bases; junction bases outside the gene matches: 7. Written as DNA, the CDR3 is TGTGCCAGCTCACTCACACTAGCGGGAGATGCAGATACGCAGTATTTT. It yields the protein CASSLTLAGDADTQYF.

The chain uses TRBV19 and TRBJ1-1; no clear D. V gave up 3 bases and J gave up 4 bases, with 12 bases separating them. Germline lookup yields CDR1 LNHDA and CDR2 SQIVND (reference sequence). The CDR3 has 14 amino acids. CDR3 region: CASSIYPGGTEAFF. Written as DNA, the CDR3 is TGTGCCAGTAGTATCTACCCGGGAGGCACTGAAGCTTTCTTT.